The 23 T cell receptor beta chains presented below share a single source sample, sequenced in a study of blood T cell repertoires in COVID-19. The data were produced by immunoSEQ multiplex PCR, yet TCRdb's version contains in-frame clones alone and is incomplete. The sample shows 130,000 or so clones, more than 70% of them seen only once. Material: peripheral blood. The source of these receptors is a man in his fifties with acute or convalescent COVID-19.

The CDR3 coding sequence is TGCGCCAGCAGCTTGGCAGGTTCCCAAGAGACCCAGTACTTC. As protein: CASSLAGSQETQYF. The chain has TRBV5-1 and TRBJ2-5; D is undetermined. V was pared by 0 bases and J by 1 base, with 7 bases between. CDR1 SGHRS and CDR2 YFSETQ come from the germline V gene. The CDR3 loop spans 14 amino acids.

This clone has only a few counts. V is TRBV5-1 and J is TRBJ1-2; D unresolved. CDR3 size: 14 residues. The germline gives CDR1 SGHRS, CDR2 YFSETQ. V was cut by 3 bases and J by 8 bases, with 17 bases left in between. In nucleotides, the CDR3 is TGCGCCAGCAGCTCAAGCCAGGCATTCGAAGGCTACACCTTC. It translates to CASSSSQAFEGYTF.

The chain employs TRBV6-2 or TRBV6-3 and TRBJ1-6; D not certain. The CDR3 totals 14 residues. Trimming left V 5 bases short and J 4 bases short, with 9 bases between. Germline assignment: CDR1 MNHEY and CDR2 SVGEGT. CDR3 coding DNA: TGTGCCAGCAGTCCACAAGAATATAATTCACCCCTCCACTTT. This gives the protein CASSPQEYNSPLHF.

The rearrangement uses TRBV2 and TRBJ1-1; 7 bases fit TRBD1. Germline V gives CDR1 SNHLY, CDR2 FYNNEI. This CDR3 has 16 amino acids. J lost 4 bases, V lost 5 bases, and 13 bases had no gene match. The CDR3 nucleotides are TGTGCCAGCAGTCTAACCACCCCAGGGGGAGTCACTGAAGCTTTCTTT. It codes for CASSLTTPGGVTEAFF.

This rearrangement joins TRBV27 to TRBJ2-7; perhaps TRBD1 as D (5 bases). CDR3 length: 14 amino acids. V shed 5 bases and J shed 1 base, with 12 bases lying between them. CDR1 is MNHEY, CDR2 SMNVEV, per germline (reference sequence). CDR3 sequence (DNA): TGTGCCAGCAGTACAGGACGATCATCCTACGAGCAGTACTTC. This encodes CASSTGRSSYEQYF.

The chain carries TRBV29-1 and TRBJ1-1, with D perhaps matching TRBD1 (5 bases). CDR3 length equals 13 residues. Trimming removed 3 bases at V and 4 bases at J, with 12 bases between. The V gene's germline CDR1 is SQVTM and CDR2 ANQGSEA. The CDR3 DNA reads as TGCAGCGTTGACAGGGCCGGCGGCACTGAAGCTTTCTTT. Translated, it gives CSVDRAGGTEAFF. The full variable domain, rest sourced from reference TRBV29-1 and TRBJ1-1, is SAVISQKPSRDICQRGTSLTIQCQVDSQVTMMFWYRQQPGQSLTLIATANQGSEATYESGFVIDKFPISRPNLTFSTLTVSNMSPEDSSIYLCSVDRAGGTEAFFGQGTRLTVV.

The chain links TRBV10-2 to TRBJ1-5; weak D call: TRBD1 (6 bases). Trimming removed 4 bases from V and 0 bases from J, with 25 bases in between. Germline CDR1 reads WSHSY; CDR2 reads SAAADI. The CDR3 extends over 20 amino acids. The CDR3 sequence: CASSVGRTVWLEDSNQPQHF. Written as DNA, the CDR3 is TGCGCCAGCAGTGTGGGTCGGACAGTCTGGCTCGAGGATAGCAATCAGCCCCAGCATTTT.

This clone was detected only once. The chain links TRBV7-9 to TRBJ1-5; tentative D call: TRBD1 (5 bases). Germline CDR1 and CDR2: SEHNR and FQNEAQ (reference sequence). The CDR3 length is 14 residues. Trimming stripped 5 bases from V and 0 bases from J, with 8 bases between. The CDR3 DNA reads TGTGCCAGCAGCCGGGGGAATAGCAATCAGCCCCAGCATTTT. Translation gives CASSRGNSNQPQHF.

The rearrangement uses TRBV28 and TRBJ1-6; D unclear. This CDR3 is 14 amino acids long. V gave up 2 bases and J gave up 8 bases, with 10 bases separating them. Germline lookup yields CDR1 MDHEN and CDR2 SYDVKM. The CDR3 region has the DNA TGTGCCAGCAGTTTACCCGGTTTTGATTCACCCCTCCACTTT. It specifies CASSLPGFDSPLHF.

The V gene is TRBV28, the J gene TRBJ1-2, with TRBD1 matching 7 bases. Germline CDR1 and CDR2: MDHEN and SYDVKM. CDR3 length equals 15 residues. The junction had 14 bases not matched to a gene; V was cut back by 5 bases and J by 8 bases. CDR3 residues: CASSPTGFLPGGYTF. The DNA for the CDR3 is TGTGCCAGCAGTCCGACAGGGTTCCTTCCTGGAGGCTACACCTTC.

The chain couples TRBV5-1 to TRBJ2-3; 10 positions agree with TRBD2. Germline CDR1 reads SGHRS; CDR2 reads YFSETQ. The CDR3 sequence is 17 residues long. V gave up 4 bases and J gave up 3 bases; unmatched junction bases: 11. CDR3 loop: CASSTAASGSGTDTQYF. DNA of the CDR3: TGCGCCAGCAGCACCGCTGCTAGCGGGAGCGGTACAGATACGCAGTATTTT.

V and J are TRBV4-1 and TRBJ2-7; TRBD1 aligns across 9 bases. The CDR3 loop spans 16 amino acids. Per the germline V gene, CDR1 is MGHRA and CDR2 is YSYEKL. V trimming: 4 bases; J trimming: 5 bases; junction bases outside the gene matches: 12. The CDR3 here is CASSPPGGQGTHEQYF. Written as DNA, the CDR3 is TGCGCCAGCAGCCCGCCAGGTGGACAGGGGACCCACGAGCAGTACTTC.

The chain carries TRBV10-1 and TRBJ2-3; D perhaps matches TRBD2 (6 bases). This CDR3 is built from 14 residues. V was cut by 6 bases and J by 2 bases, with 12 bases left in between. CDR1 WNHNN and CDR2 SYGVQD come from the germline V gene (reference sequence). As DNA, the CDR3 is TGCGCCAGCAGGACCGGGAGAATCACAGATACGCAGTATTTT. Translating it yields CASRTGRITDTQYF.

The chain employs TRBV19 and TRBJ1-4; D not certain. V lost 5 bases and J lost 4, with 11 bases in between. The CDR3 extends over 14 amino acids. Germline CDR1 reads LNHDA; CDR2 reads SQIVND (reference sequence). The CDR3 DNA follows: TGTGCCAGTAGTGAAGCAGGAAATAATGAAAAACTGTTTTTT. It translates to CASSEAGNNEKLFF. The full variable domain, its missing parts supplied by reference TRBV19 and TRBJ1-4, is DGGITQSPKYLFRKEGQNVTLSCEQNLNHDAMYWYRQDPGQGLRLIYYSQIVNDFQKGDIAEGYSVSREKKESFPLTVTSAQKNPTAFYLCASSEAGNNEKLFFGSGTQLSVL.

The chain employs TRBV2 and TRBJ1-6; D remains unclear. Germline V gene lookup returns CDR1 SNHLY and CDR2 FYNNEI. Trimming left V 0 bases short and J 9 bases short, with 12 bases between. The length of the CDR3 is 15 residues. The CDR3 region has the DNA TGTGCCAGCAGTGAAGCGCTTCCCCAGTTTTCACCCCTCCACTTT. As protein: CASSEALPQFSPLHF. The full variable domain, its missing parts supplied by reference TRBV2 and TRBJ1-6, is EPEVTQTPSHQVTQMGQEVILRCVPISNHLYFYWYRQILGQKVEFLVSFYNNEISEKSEIFDDQFSVERPDGSNFTLKIRSTKLEDSAMYFCASSEALPQFSPLHFGNGTRLTVT.

V is TRBV4-1 and J is TRBJ1-1; possibly TRBD1 for D (5 bases). Germline loops: CDR1 MGHRA, CDR2 YSYEKL. The CDR3 extends over 17 amino acids. Deletions cut 0 bases from V and 6 bases from J, with 20 bases between. The CDR3 DNA follows: TGCGCCAGCAGCCAAGAAGCTGCGGCAGGGCCTAATTCTGAAGCTTTCTTT. Translation: CASSQEAAAGPNSEAFF.

V usage is TRBV3-1 (or the pseudogene TRBV3-2) and J usage is TRBJ2-1; D remains unclear. With 0 bases removed from V and 15 bases from J, the gap between germline ends came to 21 bases. The CDR3 runs to 15 residues. Germline CDR1 is LGHDT and CDR2 is YNNKEL (reference sequence). CDR3: CASSQDLMLGPVSFF. The CDR3 DNA is TGTGCCAGCAGCCAAGATCTAATGTTGGGCCCCGTCTCGTTCTTC.

V and J are TRBV18 and TRBJ1-6, with TRBD1 as a possible D gene (5 bases). The V gene's germline CDR1 is KGHSH and CDR2 LQKENI. Trimming shortened V by 3 bases and J by 9 bases, and 18 bases separated the two germline ends. The CDR3 is 16 amino acids. As DNA, the CDR3 is TGTGCCAGCTCACCTTCCGCGACGGGGGGAGGTTCACCCCTCCACTTT. Encoded protein: CASSPSATGGGSPLHF.

The chain has TRBV28 and TRBJ1-4, with a weak D call TRBD1 (5 bases). The CDR3 has 13 residues. Between the trimmed V and J ends, which lost 7 bases and 2 bases, there was a span of 8 bases. CDR1 and CDR2 (germline): MDHEN, SYDVKM. In nucleotides, the CDR3 is TGTGCCAGCATTGGGGGGACTAATGAAAAACTGTTTTTT. Its translation: CASIGGTNEKLFF.

The rearrangement links TRBV6-5 to TRBJ2-7; 7 bases fit TRBD1. The V gene's germline CDR1 is MNHEY and CDR2 SVGAGI. This CDR3 spans 15 amino acids. V dropped 4 bases and J dropped 3; count of bases not matched to a gene: 9. CDR3 in amino acids: CASSLVGTAGYEQYF. CDR3 coding DNA: TGTGCCAGCAGTTTGGTCGGGACAGCAGGCTACGAGCAGTACTTC.

This clone was seen a single time. This chain uses TRBV6-5 with TRBJ1-1, with D possibly TRBD1 on 6 matching bases. The CDR3 spans 15 residues. Trimming shortened V by 7 bases and J by 4 bases, and 19 bases separated the two germline ends. Germline assignment: CDR1 MNHEY and CDR2 SVGAGI. As DNA, the CDR3 is TGTGCCAGCAACTACCAGTCGACAGGCCCCACTGAAGCTTTCTTT. This encodes CASNYQSTGPTEAFF.

This sequence joins TRBV5-4 and TRBJ1-2; D uncertain. V lost 1 base and J lost 2, with 3 bases in between. The CDR3 sequence is 12 residues long. The germline V gene encodes CDR1 SGHNT and CDR2 YYREEE (reference sequence). The CDR3 DNA reads TGTGCCAGCAGCTTGCAAAACTATGGCTACACCTTC. Its protein product is CASSLQNYGYTF. Using reference TRBV5-4 and TRBJ1-2 for the parts outside the CDR3, the full variable domain is ETGVTQSPTHLIKTRGQQVTLRCSSQSGHNTVSWYQQALGQGPQFIFQYYREEENGRGNFPPRFSGLQFPNYSSELNVNALELDDSALYLCASSLQNYGYTFGSGTRLTVV.

As concerns this clone: This specimen includes other DNA sequences encoding the same CDR3. The CDR3 is CASSLAGVETQYF. Here the CDR3 DNA reads TGTGCCAGCAGCTTGGCAGGGGTGGAGACCCAGTACTTC. V and J are TRBV5-4 and TRBJ2-5, with D perhaps TRBD1 (6 bases). Trimming shortened V by 0 bases and J by 5 bases, and 8 bases separated the two germline ends. Germline V lookup: CDR1 SGHNT, CDR2 YYREEE (reference sequence). There are 13 residues in the CDR3. Drawing the rest from reference TRBV5-4 and TRBJ2-5, the complete variable domain is ETGVTQSPTHLIKTRGQQVTLRCSSQSGHNTVSWYQQALGQGPQFIFQYYREEENGRGNFPPRFSGLQFPNYSSELNVNALELDDSALYLCASSLAGVETQYFGPGTRLLVL.